This TCR beta chain originates from a study of T-cell reconstitution after alpha-beta-depleted transplantation in children. Findings and caveats of the study: Surviving thymic progenitors and recipient T cells were the source of high TCRbeta diversity at day 60 in some patients. Counts and diversity of T cells one year after transplant came mostly from newly produced T cells.

The CDR3 is 13 amino acids. CDR1 and CDR2 from the germline V gene are MGHRA and YSYEKL. V lost 8 bases and J 4 bases, leaving 11 bases between the germline ends. This sample's TCRbeta library carried unique molecular identifier barcodes. TCRdb used MiXCR to reprocess the PCR reads, holding one entry per CDR3 protein. This sample has about 980,000 distinct CDR3 sequences, with about 29% found just once. Turning to this clonotype: The target antigen is unknown.

The rearrangement joins TRBV4-1 to TRBJ2-2; unclear D gene. The starting material was PBMCs, mostly from graft donor cells, obtained 360 days after TCRalphabeta/CD19-depleted stem cell transplant. This clonotype was sampled from a boy in the first two years of life who had a stem cell transplant for SCID, so the T cells may come from the graft donor. The chain's CDR3 is CASHQKSTGELFF. CDR3 DNA: TGCGCCAGCCACCAGAAATCCACCGGGGAGCTGTTTTTT.